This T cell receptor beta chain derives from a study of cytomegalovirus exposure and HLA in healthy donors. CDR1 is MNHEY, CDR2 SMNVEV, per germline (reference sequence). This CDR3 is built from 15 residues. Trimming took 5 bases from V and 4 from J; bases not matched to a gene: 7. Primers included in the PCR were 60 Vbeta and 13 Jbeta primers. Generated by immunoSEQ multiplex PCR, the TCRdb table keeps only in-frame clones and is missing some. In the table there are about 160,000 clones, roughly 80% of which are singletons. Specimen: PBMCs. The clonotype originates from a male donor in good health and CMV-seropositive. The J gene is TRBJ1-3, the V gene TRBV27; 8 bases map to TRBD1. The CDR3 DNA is TGTGCCAGCAGTCTCCGGACAGGGCGGGGAAACACCATATATTTT. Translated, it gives CASSLRTGRGNTIYF.